The present T cell receptor beta chain was sequenced within a study of blood T cell repertoires in COVID-19. For the study at large: Sites across the United States, Italy and Spain contributed samples from acute and convalescent COVID-19. Sample material is recorded as cDNA or gDNA derived from T cells, B-cell-depleted T cells, or PBMCs.

Produced via immunoSEQ multiplex PCR; TCRdb's table is partial and in-frame only. The top ten hold approximately 5% of the sample, which has nearly 110,000 clones, roughly nine tenths seen once. The sequencing sample was made of peripheral blood. This TCR derives from a middle-aged man with active or convalescent COVID-19.

The CDR3 region has the DNA TGTGCCAGCAGTTACTTTACAGGGGACACTGAAGCTTTCTTT. The encoded protein is CASSYFTGDTEAFF. The chain couples TRBV6-5 to TRBJ1-1; 7 nucleotides align to TRBD1. The CDR3 contains 14 residues. V lost 1 base, J lost 3 bases, and 2 bases stayed unmatched. Germline V CDR1 and CDR2: MNHEY, SVGAGI.